This is a list of T cell receptor beta chains from one sample in a study of blood T cell repertoires in COVID-19. Assay: immunoSEQ multiplex PCR; the TCRdb copy retains only in-frame clones and omits some. The repertoire holds about 89,000 clones, with 80% as singletons. The sequenced sample was peripheral blood. The receptor set was obtained from a woman older than 75 with acute or convalescent COVID-19. CDR3s include the opening cysteine and the closing phenylalanine or tryptophan. The order of the fields is CDR3 DNA, CDR3 protein, V gene, D gene, J gene, clone size. The D gene is left open where the match is weak. Clone size is shown for a subset of rows, as once, few, many or a class of expanded clone.

TGCGCCAGCAGCTTGTCCACGTTCGGGACAGCTTACGAGCAGTACTTC | CASSLSTFGTAYEQYF | TRBV5-1 | TRBD1 | TRBJ2-7 | .
TGTGCCAGCAGTTTGGCGGGTCTTACCTACGAGCAGTACTTC | CASSLAGLTYEQYF | TRBV6-2/TRBV6-3 | . | TRBJ2-7 | few
TGCGCCAGCAGCCCCGGGATAGCGGGGGGCCGTAGCACAGATACGCAGTATTTT | CASSPGIAGGRSTDTQYF | TRBV10-1 | TRBD2 | TRBJ2-3 | .
TGTGCCAGTAGTATCGCAGGGGCCGTGGGCACTGAAGCTTTCTTT | CASSIAGAVGTEAFF | TRBV19 | . | TRBJ1-1 | .
TGTGCCAGCAGCTCAGGGGGTGGGGCAGGGCGAGAGACCCAGTACTTC | CASSSGGGAGRETQYF | TRBV11-1 | TRBD1 | TRBJ2-5 | .
TGTGCCAGCAGTTTCGTCTTATGGGACAGGGGTAGTTCACCCCTCCACTTT | CASSFVLWDRGSSPLHF | TRBV28 | TRBD1 | TRBJ1-6 | .
TGCAGTGCTAGATCTCAAGAGACCCAGTACTTC | CSARSQETQYF | TRBV20-1 | . | TRBJ2-5 | .
TGTGCCAGCAGCTTAGTCGGGTGGAATCAGCCCCAGCATTTT | CASSLVGWNQPQHF | TRBV7-6 | . | TRBJ1-5 | .
TGTGCCAGCAGCCAGTTCATCTCGAACACCGGGGAGCTGTTTTTT | CASSQFISNTGELFF | TRBV6-5 | . | TRBJ2-2 | .
TGTGCCAGCAGAAACACAGGGAGGGGAGGGCCCCAGCATTTT | CASRNTGRGGPQHF | TRBV3-1/TRBV3-2 | . | TRBJ1-5 | .
TGTGCCAGCAGTCGAGTCAATCAGCCCCAGCATTTT | CASSRVNQPQHF | TRBV5-6 | . | TRBJ1-5 | .
TGTGCCAGCAGCTTAGCAGCGGCCTCCTACAATGAGCAGTTCTTC | CASSLAAASYNEQFF | TRBV7-2 | . | TRBJ2-1 | .
TGTGCCTGGAGTACCGGGAGGGCCGCCTCCTACAATGAGCAGTTCTTC | CAWSTGRAASYNEQFF | TRBV30 | TRBD2 | TRBJ2-1 | .
TGTGCCAGTAGTAGAAATAGTGGGGGGGCCAACAATGAGCAGTTCTTC | CASSRNSGGANNEQFF | TRBV19 | . | TRBJ2-1 | .
TGTGCCACCAGTAGATCGATCGTAGCGGGCTCAAAGTACAATGAGCAGTTCTTC | CATSRSIVAGSKYNEQFF | TRBV15 | TRBD2 | TRBJ2-1 | .
TGTGCCAGCAGCGCCTTGACAGGGGGTGAGACCCAGTACTTC | CASSALTGGETQYF | TRBV9 | TRBD1 | TRBJ2-5 | .
TGCGCCAGCAGCCAAGATCCGGGAGGCTCGGGCAAAAACATTCAGTACTTC | CASSQDPGGSGKNIQYF | TRBV4-1 | TRBD2 | TRBJ2-4 | .
TGTGCCAGCAGTTACGACGGGACAGCGACCTATGGCTACACCTTC | CASSYDGTATYGYTF | TRBV27 | TRBD1 | TRBJ1-2 | .
TGTGCCAGCAGCCCGGTGGGCCGATGGGGGGGCAGACATGGCTACACCTTC | CASSPVGRWGGRHGYTF | TRBV7-6 | . | TRBJ1-2 | .
TGTGCCAGCAGCTCGGGACTAGGTCGTGAGACCCAGTACTTC | CASSSGLGRETQYF | TRBV5-4 | TRBD2 | TRBJ2-5 | once
TGTGCCAGCAGCCCCACCCGAGGGGGAGCAGGGACCTTC | CASSPTRGGAGTF | TRBV5-8 | . | TRBJ1-2 | .
TGTGCCAGCAGCCCCCTAGCGGGAAGCTCCTACAATGAGCAGTTCTTC | CASSPLAGSSYNEQFF | TRBV7-9 | TRBD2 | TRBJ2-1 | .
TGTGCCAGCAGTGAGTTGGGCAGGGGGAATTCACCCCTCCACTTT | CASSELGRGNSPLHF | TRBV6-4 | TRBD1 | TRBJ1-6 | .
TGCAGCGTTGAACTGGGACAACTCACCGGGGAGCTGTTTTTT | CSVELGQLTGELFF | TRBV29-1 | . | TRBJ2-2 | .
TGTGCCAGCAGCCCTGGACAGGGTATCGGTTCACCCCTCCACTTT | CASSPGQGIGSPLHF | TRBV27 | TRBD1 | TRBJ1-6 | .
TGTGCCAGCAGCCGAGGAGGCGAGCAGTACTTC | CASSRGGEQYF | TRBV3-1/TRBV3-2 | . | TRBJ2-7 | .
TGTGCCATCAGTGAGTCGTATAGGGGGCTGTGGGAGCAGTACTTC | CAISESYRGLWEQYF | TRBV10-3 | TRBD1 | TRBJ2-7 | .
TGCGCCAGCAGCCCGGGACAGAGAGTCTACGAGCAGTACTTC | CASSPGQRVYEQYF | TRBV5-1 | TRBD1 | TRBJ2-7 | .
TGTGCCAGCAGTAACCCGGGTCCATGGAGCAATCAGCCCCAGCATTTT | CASSNPGPWSNQPQHF | TRBV2 | . | TRBJ1-5 | .
TGCGCCAGCAGCTTGGAAGGAGGCACAGATACGCAGTATTTT | CASSLEGGTDTQYF | TRBV5-1 | . | TRBJ2-3 | .
TGTGCCAGCAGCTTACAGGGTACATCAACCGGGGAGCTGTTTTTT | CASSLQGTSTGELFF | TRBV7-8 | . | TRBJ2-2 | .
TGTGCCTGGAGTGTACCCGGGAATCAGCCCCAGCATTTT | CAWSVPGNQPQHF | TRBV30 | . | TRBJ1-5 | .
TGTGCCAGTAGTTCGTGGACAGGCGATTCCTACGAGCAGTACTTC | CASSSWTGDSYEQYF | TRBV19 | TRBD1 | TRBJ2-7 | .
TGTGCCAGCAGCTTAGGGCAGGGGGATTCACCCCTCCACTTT | CASSLGQGDSPLHF | TRBV7-6 | TRBD1 | TRBJ1-6 | few
TGCGCCAGCAGCTTGGAACAGCCTGACTATGGCTACACCTTC | CASSLEQPDYGYTF | TRBV5-1 | . | TRBJ1-2 | once
TGTGCCAGCAGAGGTTCCGGACAGTATGGCTACACCTTC | CASRGSGQYGYTF | TRBV6-5 | . | TRBJ1-2 | .
TGTGCCAGCAAAGACTGGACAGGGGATTCACCCCTCCACTTT | CASKDWTGDSPLHF | TRBV6-5 | TRBD1 | TRBJ1-6 | .
TGTGCCAGTAGACTCCTAGCGGGAGGCTCCCATGAGCAGTTCTTC | CASRLLAGGSHEQFF | TRBV19 | TRBD2 | TRBJ2-1 | few
TGTGCCAGCAATCAGGACAGGGCTAGGAACGAGCAGTACTTC | CASNQDRARNEQYF | TRBV21-1 | . | TRBJ2-7 | .
TGTGCCAGCAGCTCCCGGGTTAACACTGAAGCTTTCTTT | CASSSRVNTEAFF | TRBV7-2 | . | TRBJ1-1 | .
TGTGCCACCAGTGAGTCCGGGACAGGGAACACCGGGGAGCTGTTTTTT | CATSESGTGNTGELFF | TRBV24-1 | TRBD1 | TRBJ2-2 | once
TGTGCCAGCAGCCCAGGCGGGGATACGCAGTATTTT | CASSPGGDTQYF | TRBV11-1 | . | TRBJ2-3 | once
TGTGCCACCAGTGACCCCTATAGCAATCAGCCCCAGCATTTT | CATSDPYSNQPQHF | TRBV24-1 | . | TRBJ1-5 | .
TGTGCCAGCAGCGTGGGCAGGGGGAACACTGAAGCTTTCTTT | CASSVGRGNTEAFF | TRBV9 | . | TRBJ1-1 | .
TGCGCCAGCAGCTCGGGACAGGGGACGTACGAGCAGTACTTC | CASSSGQGTYEQYF | TRBV5-1 | TRBD1 | TRBJ2-7 | few
TGTGCCAGCAGTGCTCAGACTAGCGGGGTGTACAATGAGCAGTTCTTC | CASSAQTSGVYNEQFF | TRBV6-1 | TRBD2 | TRBJ2-1 | .
TGTGCCAGCAGCCCAGTAGCGGACAGGGCTTACACCATATATTTT | CASSPVADRAYTIYF | TRBV7-2 | TRBD1 | TRBJ1-3 | .
TGTGCCAGCAGTAACAGGAATAGTATGAACACTGAAGCTTTCTTT | CASSNRNSMNTEAFF | TRBV6-5 | . | TRBJ1-1 | .
TGTGCCACCAGTGACCCAACAGGGGTCGATCAGCCCCAGCATTTT | CATSDPTGVDQPQHF | TRBV24-1 | TRBD1 | TRBJ1-5 | once
TGTGCCAGCAGCTCTACAGGGCTCCTCTATGGCTACACCTTC | CASSSTGLLYGYTF | TRBV7-8 | . | TRBJ1-2 | .
TGTGCCAGCAGCTCCCCCAGATTAACGAACACCGGGGAGCTGTTTTTT | CASSSPRLTNTGELFF | TRBV7-9 | . | TRBJ2-2 | once
TGTGCCAGCTCACCACCGCTTAGTAACTATGGCTACACCTTC | CASSPPLSNYGYTF | TRBV18 | . | TRBJ1-2 | .
TGTGCCAGCAGCCATTATGAGCGGTCTGGGGCCAACGTCCTGACTTTC | CASSHYERSGANVLTF | TRBV3-1/TRBV3-2 | . | TRBJ2-6 | .
TGTGCCAGCAGCTTGCTACTTACAGGGCAAGAGACCCAGTACTTC | CASSLLLTGQETQYF | TRBV5-6 | . | TRBJ2-5 | .
TGTGCCAGCAGTTACTGGGAGGGAGAAGCTTTCTTT | CASSYWEGEAFF | TRBV6-6 | . | TRBJ1-1 | once
TGTGCCTGGGGACAGGGCGCAGGGGGCTACACCTTC | CAWGQGAGGYTF | TRBV30 | TRBD1 | TRBJ1-2 | .
TGTGCCACCAGCAAACGGACAGATACCTACAATGAGCAGTTCTTC | CATSKRTDTYNEQFF | TRBV15 | . | TRBJ2-1 | .
TGTGCCTTTTCTACGGGACAGGTGAGGGGGAACATTCAGTACTTC | CAFSTGQVRGNIQYF | TRBV30 | TRBD1 | TRBJ2-4 | once
TGTGCCAGTAGTATCCGGGACAGGGGGAGAACTGAAGCTTTCTTT | CASSIRDRGRTEAFF | TRBV19 | TRBD1 | TRBJ1-1 | .
TGTGCCACCAGCAGAGATCGGGGTATAACTGAAGCTTTCTTT | CATSRDRGITEAFF | TRBV15 | . | TRBJ1-1 | .